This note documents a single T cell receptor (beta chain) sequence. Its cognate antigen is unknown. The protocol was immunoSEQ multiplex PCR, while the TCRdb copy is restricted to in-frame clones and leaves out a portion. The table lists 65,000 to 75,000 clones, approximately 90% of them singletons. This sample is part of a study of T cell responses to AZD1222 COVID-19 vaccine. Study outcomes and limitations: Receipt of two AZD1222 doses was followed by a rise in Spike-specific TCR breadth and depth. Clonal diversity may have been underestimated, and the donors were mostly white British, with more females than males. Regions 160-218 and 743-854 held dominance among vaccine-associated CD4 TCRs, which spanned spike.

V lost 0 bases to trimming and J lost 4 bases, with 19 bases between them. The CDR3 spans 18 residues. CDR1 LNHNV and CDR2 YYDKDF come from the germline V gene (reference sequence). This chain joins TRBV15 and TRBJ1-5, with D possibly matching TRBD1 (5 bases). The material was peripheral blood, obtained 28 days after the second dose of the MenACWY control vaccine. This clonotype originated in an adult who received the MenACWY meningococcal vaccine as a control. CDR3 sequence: CATSRDIRGVGKNQPQHF. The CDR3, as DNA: TGTGCCACCAGCAGAGATATCCGGGGGGTGGGCAAAAATCAGCCCCAGCATTTT.